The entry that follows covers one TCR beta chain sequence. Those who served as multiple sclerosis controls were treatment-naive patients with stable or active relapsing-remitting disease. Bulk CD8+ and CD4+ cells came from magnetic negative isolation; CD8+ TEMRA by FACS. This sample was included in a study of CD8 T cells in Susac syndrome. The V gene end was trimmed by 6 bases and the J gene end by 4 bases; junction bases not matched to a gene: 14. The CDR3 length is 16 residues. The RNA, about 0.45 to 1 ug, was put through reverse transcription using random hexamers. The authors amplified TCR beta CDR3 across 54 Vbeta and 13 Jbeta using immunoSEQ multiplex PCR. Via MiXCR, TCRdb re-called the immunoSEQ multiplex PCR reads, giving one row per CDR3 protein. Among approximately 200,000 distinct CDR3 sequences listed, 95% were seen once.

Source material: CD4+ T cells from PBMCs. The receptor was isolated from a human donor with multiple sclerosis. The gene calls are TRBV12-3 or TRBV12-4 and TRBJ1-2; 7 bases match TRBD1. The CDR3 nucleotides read TGTGCCAGCAGGGTCACAGGGGCCCGTCGGACCTATGGCTACACCTTC. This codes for CASRVTGARRTYGYTF.